These T cell receptor beta chains were read from a single sample in a study of cytomegalovirus exposure and HLA in healthy donors. Clones were sequenced by immunoSEQ multiplex PCR, and TCRdb holds only the in-frame ones, with some missing. Among about 100,000 clones listed, 60% to 80% were seen once. The sequencing sample was made of PBMCs. These receptors originate from a woman between 18 and 29 years old in good health and CMV-seropositive. Both conserved end residues are part of each CDR3. The order of the fields is J gene, D gene, clone size, V gene, CDR3 protein, CDR3 DNA. A D gene is named only where the DNA matches it firmly. The size field is filled for only some rows; it gives once, few, many or a size class.

>TRBJ2-3|TRBD2|NA|TRBV11-2
CASSGSGVSTDTQYF
TGTGCCAGCAGCGGAAGCGGGGTTAGCACAGATACGCAGTATTTT
>TRBJ2-1|NA|few|TRBV30
CAWSPRTITMMQFF
TGTGCCTGGAGTCCGCGGACTATTACAATGATGCAGTTCTTC
>TRBJ2-4|NA|once|TRBV7-2
CASSFSRGAKNIQYF
TGTGCCAGCAGCTTTTCCCGCGGGGCCAAAAACATTCAGTACTTC
>TRBJ1-2|TRBD1|NA|TRBV6-5
CASSYSTGKNGYTF
TGTGCCAGCAGTTACTCGACAGGGAAAAACGGCTACACCTTC
>TRBJ2-3|NA|NA|TRBV7-9
CASSGRGDRAPPSTDTQYF
TGTGCCAGCAGCGGGCGGGGGGACAGGGCCCCTCCTAGCACAGATACGCAGTATTTT
>TRBJ1-3|NA|NA|TRBV4-3
CASSRSGDLSGNTIYF
TGCGCCAGCAGCCGATCGGGGGACCTCTCTGGAAACACCATATATTTT
>TRBJ2-2|TRBD1|NA|TRBV7-3
CASRPPGQTNTGELFF
TGTGCCAGCAGGCCACCGGGACAGACGAACACCGGGGAGCTGTTTTTT
>TRBJ2-1|NA|NA|TRBV30
CAWSSGTLGFEQFF
TGTGCCTGGAGTTCAGGGACTCTCGGATTTGAGCAGTTCTTC
>TRBJ1-2|NA|NA|TRBV28
CASSLLPRGGMNGYTF
TGTGCCAGCAGTTTATTACCCAGGGGAGGGATGAATGGCTACACCTTC
>TRBJ2-5|NA|NA|TRBV6-6
CASSYPYPRGQETQYF
TGTGCCAGCAGTTACCCCTACCCCCGGGGACAAGAGACCCAGTACTTC
>TRBJ1-1|TRBD1|NA|TRBV18
CASSPRGTANTEAFF
TGTGCCAGCTCACCCAGGGGGACGGCGAACACTGAAGCTTTCTTT
>TRBJ2-1|TRBD2|NA|TRBV4-1
CASSQGLAGGGTALDEQFF
TGCGCCAGCAGCCAAGGACTAGCGGGAGGGGGTACTGCTCTCGATGAGCAGTTCTTC
>TRBJ2-1|TRBD1|NA|TRBV29-1
CSVRDRGSNEQFF
TGCAGCGTACGGGACAGGGGGAGTAATGAGCAGTTCTTC
>TRBJ1-1|TRBD1|NA|TRBV19
CASSIVQGGASNTEAFF
TGTGCCAGTAGTATCGTACAGGGGGGAGCTTCTAACACTGAAGCTTTCTTT
>TRBJ2-1|TRBD1|NA|TRBV5-6
CASSPGQSSYNEQFF
TGTGCCAGCAGCCCGGGACAGAGCTCCTACAATGAGCAGTTCTTC
>TRBJ2-7|NA|NA|TRBV9
CASSVEFSPYEQYF
TGTGCCAGCAGCGTAGAATTTAGCCCTTACGAGCAGTACTTC
>TRBJ2-7|NA|NA|TRBV7-8
CASSLAKLPAYEQYF
TGTGCCAGCAGCTTAGCTAAGCTCCCGGCCTACGAGCAGTACTTC
>TRBJ2-7|NA|NA|TRBV27
CASSLREGDEQYF
TGTGCCAGCAGTTTGAGGGAGGGGGACGAGCAGTACTTC
>TRBJ2-7|NA|NA|TRBV5-1
CASSLDWMGSSYEQYF
TGCGCCAGCAGCTTGGATTGGATGGGGAGCTCCTACGAGCAGTACTTC
>TRBJ1-1|NA|NA|TRBV6-5
CASSYYYGREPEAFF
TGTGCCAGCAGTTACTACTATGGAAGGGAGCCTGAAGCTTTCTTT
>TRBJ1-4|NA|NA|TRBV4-3
CASSQGIRQDLTTNEKLFF
TGCGCCAGCAGCCAAGGAATACGACAGGACTTAACAACTAATGAAAAACTGTTTTTT
>TRBJ1-1|NA|NA|TRBV9
CASSFRGGQNTEAFF
TGTGCCAGCAGCTTTCGGGGGGGACAGAACACTGAAGCTTTCTTT
>TRBJ2-5|TRBD2|NA|TRBV29-1
CSDLAGGPGETQYF
TGCAGCGATTTAGCGGGAGGGCCGGGAGAGACCCAGTACTTC
>TRBJ2-7|TRBD2|NA|TRBV6-6
CASSYEAGSYEQYF
TGTGCCAGCAGTTACGAAGCGGGAAGCTACGAGCAGTACTTC
>TRBJ2-2|NA|once|TRBV7-6
CASSRTGSNTGELFF
TGTGCCAGCAGCCGCACCGGGAGTAACACCGGGGAGCTGTTTTTT
>TRBJ2-1|TRBD2|few|TRBV27
CASSHSGGVYNEQFF
TGTGCCAGCAGTCATAGCGGGGGTGTATACAATGAGCAGTTCTTC
>TRBJ2-4|NA|once|TRBV6-1
CASTLQGAKNIQYF
TGTGCCAGCACGCTCCAGGGCGCCAAAAACATTCAGTACTTC
>TRBJ1-1|TRBD1|NA|TRBV10-3
CAISEGRGATEAFF
TGTGCCATCAGTGAGGGCAGGGGGGCCACTGAAGCTTTCTTT
>TRBJ2-5|NA|NA|TRBV4-1
CASSRDRAGGETQYF
TGCGCCAGCAGTCGGGACAGGGCGGGGGGAGAGACCCAGTACTTC
>TRBJ2-7|TRBD2|NA|TRBV5-4
CASSLVLAGTEQYF
TGTGCCAGCAGCTTGGTACTAGCGGGTACCGAGCAGTACTTC
>TRBJ1-1|TRBD1|few|TRBV15
CATSRVGRGRDTEAFF
TGTGCCACCAGCAGAGTAGGAAGGGGGCGCGACACTGAAGCTTTCTTT
>TRBJ2-6|NA|NA|TRBV9
CASSVAPTDAANVLTF
TGTGCCAGCAGCGTAGCTCCGACTGACGCGGCCAACGTCCTGACTTTC
>TRBJ1-1|NA|NA|TRBV5-6
CASSTRALGTEAFF
TGTGCCAGCAGCACCAGGGCCTTGGGCACTGAAGCTTTCTTT
>TRBJ1-1|NA|NA|TRBV29-1
CSAGGGVGNTEAFF
TGCAGCGCAGGAGGGGGGGTAGGGAACACTGAAGCTTTCTTT
>TRBJ1-5|NA|NA|TRBV5-4
CASSPGGESNQPQHF
TGTGCCAGCAGCCCCGGGGGGGAGAGCAATCAGCCCCAGCATTTT
>TRBJ2-7|TRBD2|many|TRBV7-2
CASSSWTSGNREQYF
TGTGCCAGCAGCTCCTGGACTAGCGGGAATCGCGAGCAGTACTTC